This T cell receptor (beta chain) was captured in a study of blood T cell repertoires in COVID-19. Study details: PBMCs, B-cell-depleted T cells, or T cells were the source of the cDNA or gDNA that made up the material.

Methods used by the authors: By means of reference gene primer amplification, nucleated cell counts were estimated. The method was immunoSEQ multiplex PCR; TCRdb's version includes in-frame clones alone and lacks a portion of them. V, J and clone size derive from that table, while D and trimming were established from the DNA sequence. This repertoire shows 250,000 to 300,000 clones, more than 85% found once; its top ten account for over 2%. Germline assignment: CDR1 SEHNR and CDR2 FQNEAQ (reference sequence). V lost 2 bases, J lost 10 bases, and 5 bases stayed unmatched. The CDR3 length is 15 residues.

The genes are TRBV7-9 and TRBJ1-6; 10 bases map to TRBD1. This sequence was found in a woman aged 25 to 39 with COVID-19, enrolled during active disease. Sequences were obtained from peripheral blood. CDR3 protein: CASSLTTGGDSPLHF. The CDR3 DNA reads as TGTGCCAGCAGCTTAACGACAGGGGGCGACTCACCCCTCCACTTT.